This T cell receptor beta chain was sequenced in a study of cytomegalovirus exposure and HLA in healthy donors. The PCR used 60 Vbeta and 13 Jbeta primers. The table came from immunoSEQ multiplex PCR; TCRdb's copy has only in-frame clones and leaves some out. The repertoire includes fewer than 90,000 clones, approximately 79% of them detected once, and around 6% sits in the top ten. As concerns this clone: Its cognate antigen is unknown.

Whole-study results and caveats: Segments of the TCR beta V type were, in most cases, productive about 90% or about 30% of the time in an earlier analysis. Researchers catalogued over 150 TCR beta chains as cytomegalovirus-associated. In terms of immune exposure information, only CMV serostatus was available.

The TCR sequence derives from a female donor in good health and CMV-seronegative. The specimen was PBMCs.

CDR3 in DNA: TGTGCCAGTAGTTTACGGACAGGGCAAGTCTACGAGCAGTACTTC. Amino acid sequence: CASSLRTGQVYEQYF. V is TRBV19 and J is TRBJ2-7, with 8 bases lining up with TRBD1. CDR3 length: 15 residues. Germline values: CDR1 LNHDA, CDR2 SQIVND (reference sequence). V lost 5 bases to trimming and J lost 3 bases; unmatched junction nucleotides: 9.